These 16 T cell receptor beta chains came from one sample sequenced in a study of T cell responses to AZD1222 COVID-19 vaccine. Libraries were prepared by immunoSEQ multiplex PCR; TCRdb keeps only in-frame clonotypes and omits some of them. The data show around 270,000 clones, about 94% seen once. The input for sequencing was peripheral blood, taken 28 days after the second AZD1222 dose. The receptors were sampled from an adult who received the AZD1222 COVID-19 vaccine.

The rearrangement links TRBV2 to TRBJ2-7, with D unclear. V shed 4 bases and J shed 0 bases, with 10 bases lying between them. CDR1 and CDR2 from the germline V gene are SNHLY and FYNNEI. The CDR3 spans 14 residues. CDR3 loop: CASSGRQDSYEQYF. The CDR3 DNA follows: TGTGCCAGCAGTGGAAGGCAGGACTCCTACGAGCAGTACTTC.

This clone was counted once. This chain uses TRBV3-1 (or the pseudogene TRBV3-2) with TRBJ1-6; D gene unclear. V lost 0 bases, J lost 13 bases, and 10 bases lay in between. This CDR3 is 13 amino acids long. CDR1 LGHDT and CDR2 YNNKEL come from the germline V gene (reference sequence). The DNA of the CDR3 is TGTGCCAGCAGCCAAGATTCAGGTGTGCCCCTCCACTTT. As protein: CASSQDSGVPLHF.

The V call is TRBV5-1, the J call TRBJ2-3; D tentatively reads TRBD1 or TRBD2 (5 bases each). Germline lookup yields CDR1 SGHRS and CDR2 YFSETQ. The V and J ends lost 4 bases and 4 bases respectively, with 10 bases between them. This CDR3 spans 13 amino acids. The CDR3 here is CASSPRGADTQYF. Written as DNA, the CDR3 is TGCGCCAGCAGCCCCCGAGGGGCAGATACGCAGTATTTT.

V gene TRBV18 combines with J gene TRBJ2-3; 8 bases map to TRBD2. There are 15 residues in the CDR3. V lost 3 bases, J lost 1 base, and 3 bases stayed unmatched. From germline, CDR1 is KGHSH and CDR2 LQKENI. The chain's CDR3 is CASSPLAGRTDTQYF. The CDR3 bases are TGTGCCAGCTCACCGTTAGCGGGACGCACAGATACGCAGTATTTT. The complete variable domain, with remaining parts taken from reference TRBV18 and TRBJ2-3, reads NAGVMQNPRHLVRRRGQEARLRCSPMKGHSHVYWYRQLPEEGLKFMVYLQKENIIDESGMPKERFSAEFPKEGPSILRIQQVVRGDSAAYFCASSPLAGRTDTQYFGPGTRLTVL.

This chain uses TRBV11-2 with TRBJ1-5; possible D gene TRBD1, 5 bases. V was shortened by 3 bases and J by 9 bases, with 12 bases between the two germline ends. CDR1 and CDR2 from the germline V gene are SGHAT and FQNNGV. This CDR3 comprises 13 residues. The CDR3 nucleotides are TGTGCCAGCAGCTTGAGGACACTAGGGCCCCAGCATTTT. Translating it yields CASSLRTLGPQHF.

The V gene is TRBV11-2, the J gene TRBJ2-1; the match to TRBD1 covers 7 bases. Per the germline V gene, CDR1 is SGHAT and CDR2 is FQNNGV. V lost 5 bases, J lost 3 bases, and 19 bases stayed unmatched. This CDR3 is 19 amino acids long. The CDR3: CASSPRPLTGLESYNEQFF. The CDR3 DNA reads TGTGCCAGCAGCCCACGCCCCCTGACAGGGCTCGAAAGCTACAATGAGCAGTTCTTC.

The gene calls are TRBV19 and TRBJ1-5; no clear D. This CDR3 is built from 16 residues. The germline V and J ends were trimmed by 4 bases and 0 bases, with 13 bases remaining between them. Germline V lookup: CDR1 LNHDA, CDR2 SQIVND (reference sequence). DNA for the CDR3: TGTGCCAGTAGTACCCATGGCAGGTATAGCAATCAGCCCCAGCATTTT. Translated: CASSTHGRYSNQPQHF.

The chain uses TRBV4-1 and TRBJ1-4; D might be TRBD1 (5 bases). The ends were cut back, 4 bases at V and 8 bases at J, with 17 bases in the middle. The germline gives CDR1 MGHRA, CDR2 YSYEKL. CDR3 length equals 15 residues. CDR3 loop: CASSPLGAGREKLFF. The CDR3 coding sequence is TGCGCCAGCAGCCCCTTAGGGGCAGGAAGGGAAAAACTGTTTTTT.

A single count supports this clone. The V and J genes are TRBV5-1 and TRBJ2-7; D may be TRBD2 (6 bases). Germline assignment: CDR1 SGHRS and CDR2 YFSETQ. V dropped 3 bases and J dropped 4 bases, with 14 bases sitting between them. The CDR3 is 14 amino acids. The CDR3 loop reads CASSSSSGRYEQYF. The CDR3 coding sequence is TGCGCCAGCAGCTCTTCCTCGGGGAGGTACGAGCAGTACTTC.

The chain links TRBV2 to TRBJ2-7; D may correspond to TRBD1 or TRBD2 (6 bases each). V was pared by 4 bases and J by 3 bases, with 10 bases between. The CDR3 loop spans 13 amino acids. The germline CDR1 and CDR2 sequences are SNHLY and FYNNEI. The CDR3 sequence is CASSVEGGYEQYF. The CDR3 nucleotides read TGTGCCAGCAGTGTAGAGGGGGGCTACGAGCAGTACTTC.

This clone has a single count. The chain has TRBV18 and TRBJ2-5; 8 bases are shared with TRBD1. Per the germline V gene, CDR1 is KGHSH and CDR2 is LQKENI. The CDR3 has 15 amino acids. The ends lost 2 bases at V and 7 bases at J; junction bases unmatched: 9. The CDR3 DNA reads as TGTGCCAGCTCACCAGGGCAGGGGGCGCGAGGGACCCAGTACTTC. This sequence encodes CASSPGQGARGTQYF. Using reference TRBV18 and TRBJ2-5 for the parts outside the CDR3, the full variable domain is NAGVMQNPRHLVRRRGQEARLRCSPMKGHSHVYWYRQLPEEGLKFMVYLQKENIIDESGMPKERFSAEFPKEGPSILRIQQVVRGDSAAYFCASSPGQGARGTQYFGPGTRLLVL.

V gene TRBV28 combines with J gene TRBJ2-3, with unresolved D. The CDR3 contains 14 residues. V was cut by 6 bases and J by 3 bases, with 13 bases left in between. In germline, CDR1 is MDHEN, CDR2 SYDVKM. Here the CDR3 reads CASSSGLSTDTQYF. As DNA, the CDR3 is TGTGCCAGCAGCTCGGGTCTGTCGACAGATACGCAGTATTTT.

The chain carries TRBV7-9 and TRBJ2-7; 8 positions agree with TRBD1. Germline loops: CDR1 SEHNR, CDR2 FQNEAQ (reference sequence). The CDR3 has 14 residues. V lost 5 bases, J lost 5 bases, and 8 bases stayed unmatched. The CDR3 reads CASSLSRGLNEQYF. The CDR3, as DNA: TGTGCCAGCAGCCTCAGCAGGGGGCTGAACGAGCAGTACTTC.

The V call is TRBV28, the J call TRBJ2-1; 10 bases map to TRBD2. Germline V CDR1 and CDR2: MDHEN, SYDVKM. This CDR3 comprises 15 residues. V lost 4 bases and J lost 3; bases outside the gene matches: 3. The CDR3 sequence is CASSSPSGGYNEQFF. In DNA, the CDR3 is TGTGCCAGCAGTTCGCCTAGCGGGGGCTACAATGAGCAGTTCTTC.

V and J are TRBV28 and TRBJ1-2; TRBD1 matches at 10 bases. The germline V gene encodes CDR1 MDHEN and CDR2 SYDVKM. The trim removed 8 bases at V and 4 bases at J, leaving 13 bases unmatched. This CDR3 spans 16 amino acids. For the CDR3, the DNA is TGTGCCAGCGATTCCCCCCGGGGACAGGGGCCCTATGGCTACACCTTC. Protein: CASDSPRGQGPYGYTF.

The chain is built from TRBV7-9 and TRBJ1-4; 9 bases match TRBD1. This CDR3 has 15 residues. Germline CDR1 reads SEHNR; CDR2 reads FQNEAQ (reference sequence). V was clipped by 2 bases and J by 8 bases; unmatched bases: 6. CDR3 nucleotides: TGTGCCAGCAGCTTATTCGGGACAGGGCAAGAAAAACTGTTTTTT. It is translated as CASSLFGTGQEKLFF.